Presented here are 24 T cell receptor beta chains from one specimen sequenced in a study of cytomegalovirus exposure and HLA in healthy donors. 60 Vbeta and 13 Jbeta primers were used in PCR. The method was immunoSEQ multiplex PCR; TCRdb's version includes in-frame clones alone and lacks a portion of them. This table lists 150,000 or so clones. The sequenced sample was PBMCs. These receptors all stem from a woman aged 45-60 years in good health and CMV-seronegative.

This chain connects TRBV27 to TRBJ2-7, with 8 positions matching TRBD2. V was pared by 3 bases and J by 7 bases, with 5 bases of the junction left unmatched. This CDR3 is built from 13 residues. Germline assignment: CDR1 MNHEY and CDR2 SMNVEV (reference sequence). CDR3 amino acids: CASSFGTSTEQYF. In nucleotides, the CDR3 is TGTGCCAGCAGTTTTGGGACTAGTACGGAGCAGTACTTC.

The chain is built from TRBV5-1 and TRBJ2-3; 8 bases agree with TRBD1. After removal of 3 bases from V and 5 bases from J, the junction contained 5 bases not matched to a gene. Germline V lookup: CDR1 SGHRS, CDR2 YFSETQ. This CDR3 has 14 amino acids. In nucleotides, the CDR3 is TGCGCCAGCAGCTCGGACAGGGCTATAGATACGCAGTATTTT. Residues: CASSSDRAIDTQYF. The full variable domain, with the rest looked up from reference TRBV5-1 and TRBJ2-3, is KAGVTQTPRYLIKTRGQQVTLSCSPISGHRSVSWYQQTPGQGLQFLFEYFSETQRNKGNFPGRFSGRQFSNSRSEMNVSTLELGDSALYLCASSSDRAIDTQYFGPGTRLTVL.

The chain is built from TRBV12-5 and TRBJ1-1; D not resolved. Trimming stripped 0 bases from V and 5 bases from J, with 16 bases between. Germline V gene lookup returns CDR1 LGHNT and CDR2 FRNRAP. This CDR3 is 16 amino acids long. The DNA for the CDR3 is TGTGCTAGTGGTTTGGTACGAGGCGGGCCTGGAACTGAAGCTTTCTTT. Amino acids: CASGLVRGGPGTEAFF. The full variable domain, completed using reference TRBV12-5 and TRBJ1-1, is DARVTQTPRHKVTEMGQEVTMRCQPILGHNTVFWYRQTMMQGLELLAYFRNRAPLDDSGMPKDRFSAEMPDATLATLKIQPSEPRDSAVYFCASGLVRGGPGTEAFFGQGTRLTVV.

This chain uses TRBV4-2 with TRBJ2-5; 10 nucleotides align to TRBD2. CDR3 length: 16 amino acids. Per germline, CDR1 LGHNA and CDR2 YNFKEQ. V lost 3 bases, J lost 0 bases, and 4 bases stayed unmatched. The CDR3 protein is CASSQAGTSDQETQYF. DNA for the CDR3: TGTGCCAGCAGCCAGGCCGGGACTAGCGACCAAGAGACCCAGTACTTC.

The J gene is TRBJ2-3, the V gene TRBV4-2; 7 bases are shared with TRBD1. V lost 3 bases to trimming and J lost 3 bases; unmatched junction nucleotides: 6. Germline values: CDR1 LGHNA, CDR2 YNFKEQ. This CDR3 has 15 amino acids. The CDR3 spells CASSHTGQTTDTQYF. The DNA for the CDR3 is TGTGCCAGCAGCCACACGGGACAGACAACAGATACGCAGTATTTT.

This chain connects TRBV6-5 to TRBJ1-5; a possible D gene is TRBD1 (5 bases). The CDR3 consists of 14 residues. Germline CDR1 is MNHEY and CDR2 is SVGAGI. V was trimmed by 6 bases and J by 6 bases, leaving 15 bases between them. CDR3 sequence: CASSLGEGGQPQHF. The CDR3 DNA sequence: TGTGCCAGCAGCTTGGGGGAGGGCGGTCAGCCCCAGCATTTT.

The V gene is TRBV30, the J gene TRBJ1-2, with D unclear. Looked up from germline, CDR1 is GTSNPN and CDR2 is SVGIG (reference sequence). The V end was cut by 1 base, the J end by 8 bases, with 14 bases between. The CDR3 covers 13 residues. The CDR3 DNA reads as TGTGCCTGGAGTGCACAGTTTGGAATCGGCTACACCTTC. Amino acids: CAWSAQFGIGYTF.

The chain couples TRBV30 to TRBJ1-6, with 7 nucleotides matching TRBD1. This CDR3 is built from 15 residues. J was trimmed by 7 bases and V by 5 bases; bases with no gene match: 11. The germline V gene has CDR1 GTSNPN and CDR2 SVGIG (reference sequence). The CDR3 is CAWGELQGMNSPLHF. The CDR3 DNA sequence: TGTGCCTGGGGGGAACTACAGGGGATGAATTCACCCCTCCACTTT. Full variable domain (remainder filled in from reference TRBV30 and TRBJ1-6): SQTIHQWPATLVQPVGSPLSLECTVEGTSNPNLYWYRQAAGRGLQLLFYSVGIGQISSEVPQNLSASRPQDRQFILSSKKLLLSDSGFYLCAWGELQGMNSPLHFGNGTRLTVT.

This chain connects TRBV6-5 to TRBJ2-4, with D perhaps matching TRBD1 (5 bases). This CDR3 contains 14 residues. The V gene lost 6 bases and the J gene lost 0 bases, with 9 bases spanning the gap. Germline lookup yields CDR1 MNHEY and CDR2 SVGAGI. CDR3 nucleotides: TGTGCCAGCAGATTGACAGTAGCCAAAAACATTCAGTACTTC. It codes for CASRLTVAKNIQYF.

The chain is built from TRBV4-1 and TRBJ2-3; TRBD2 aligns across 10 bases. V was clipped by 3 bases and J by 5 bases; unmatched bases: 11. The V gene's germline CDR1 is MGHRA and CDR2 YSYEKL. The CDR3 contains 17 residues. The CDR3, as DNA: TGCGCCAGCAGCCATGAAGAGCTAGCGGGAGTACAAGATACGCAGTATTTT. It specifies CASSHEELAGVQDTQYF.

The chain carries TRBV7-2 and TRBJ2-7; 10 bases match TRBD2. The CDR3 is 16 residues long. Germline assignment: CDR1 SGHTA and CDR2 FQGNSA. V shed 5 bases, J shed 5 bases, and the junction held 12 bases outside the gene matches. The CDR3 coding sequence is TGTGCCAGCAGCCGTGCGCCTAGCGGGAGTCAGGACGAGCAGTACTTC. Translation gives CASSRAPSGSQDEQYF.

Worth noting for this clone: The sample holds other DNA sequences that translate to the same CDR3. The rearrangement joins TRBV5-1 to TRBJ2-2, with a weak D call TRBD1 (8 bases). The germline V and J ends were trimmed by 3 bases and 5 bases, with 11 bases remaining between them. This CDR3 spans 14 amino acids. Germline V lookup: CDR1 SGHRS, CDR2 YFSETQ. The CDR3 DNA sequence: TGCGCCAGCAGCTCACAGGGGGGGACCGGGGAGCTGTTTTTT. It specifies CASSSQGGTGELFF.

This chain connects TRBV30 to TRBJ1-4; 9 bases fit TRBD1. The trim removed 0 bases at V and 5 bases at J, leaving 1 base unmatched. Germline CDR1 reads GTSNPN; CDR2 reads SVGIG (reference sequence). CDR3 size: 14 residues. The CDR3 coding sequence is TGTGCCTGGAGTGTTGGGACAGGGAATGAAAAACTGTTTTTT. Its translation is CAWSVGTGNEKLFF.

Here the CDR3 DNA reads TGTGCCAGCAGCGTCACAGGGAATTCACCCCTCCACTTT. This codes for CASSVTGNSPLHF. This chain connects TRBV5-4 to TRBJ1-6; D may be TRBD1 (6 bases). The CDR3 extends over 13 amino acids. From germline, CDR1 is SGHNT and CDR2 YYREEE (reference sequence). Trimming cost V 4 bases and J 7 bases, with 9 bases left between them.

V gene TRBV27 combines with J gene TRBJ2-5, with D possibly being TRBD2 (6 bases). The CDR3 consists of 15 residues. Trimming took off 5 bases at V and 2 bases at J, with 15 bases between the two ends. The germline CDR1 and CDR2 sequences are MNHEY and SMNVEV (reference sequence). DNA of the CDR3: TGTGCCAGCAGTCCGGGACTGACTTCACAAGAGACCCAGTACTTC. Protein product: CASSPGLTSQETQYF.

This chain links TRBV19 with TRBJ1-1, with TRBD1 identical over 7 bases. The CDR3 length is 14 residues. The V gene's germline CDR1 is LNHDA and CDR2 SQIVND (reference sequence). V lost 5 bases to trimming and J lost 0 bases; unmatched junction nucleotides: 3. The DNA for the CDR3 is TGTGCCAGTAGTTTACAGGGGATGAACACTGAAGCTTTCTTT. It yields the protein CASSLQGMNTEAFF.

The chain carries TRBV27 and TRBJ2-7; tentatively, D is TRBD1 (6 bases). Germline loops: CDR1 MNHEY, CDR2 SMNVEV (reference sequence). The CDR3 contains 13 residues. The V end was cut by 0 bases, the J end by 7 bases, with 10 bases between. The CDR3 DNA reads TGTGCCAGCAGTTTATCGGCCAGGGGAGAGCAGTACTTC. It translates to CASSLSARGEQYF.

This chain links TRBV5-4 with TRBJ2-7, with 9 positions matching TRBD1. The CDR3 is 16 amino acids. The V segment lost 0 bases and the J segment 4 bases; nucleotides outside the gene matches: 8. Germline V gene data show CDR1 as SGHNT and CDR2 as YYREEE (reference sequence). For the CDR3, the DNA is TGTGCCAGCAGCTTGGGTCGGGACAGGGATTTTTACGAGCAGTACTTC. It is translated as CASSLGRDRDFYEQYF.

This sequence joins TRBV30 and TRBJ1-5; the match to TRBD1 covers 8 bases. Losses at the gene ends were 0 bases for V and 5 bases for J; bases not matched to a gene: 0. CDR1 and CDR2 (germline): GTSNPN, SVGIG (reference sequence). This CDR3 spans 13 amino acids. CDR3 DNA sequence: TGTGCCTGGAGTGTACAGGGGGATCAGCCCCAGCATTTT. This gives the protein CAWSVQGDQPQHF.

The gene calls are TRBV7-9 and TRBJ1-1, with a possible D match to TRBD1 (6 bases). The CDR3 spans 18 residues. The germline V and J ends were trimmed by 1 base and 2 bases, with 20 bases remaining between them. Germline V lookup: CDR1 SEHNR, CDR2 FQNEAQ (reference sequence). The CDR3 DNA is TGTGCCAGCAGCTTAGGCTTATTCGGGACAAGCTATAACACTGAAGCTTTCTTT. It is translated as CASSLGLFGTSYNTEAFF.

The chain carries TRBV27 and TRBJ2-2; weak D call: TRBD2 (6 bases). The V gene lost 6 bases and the J gene lost 3 bases, with 11 bases spanning the gap. The CDR3 loop spans 14 amino acids. Germline values: CDR1 MNHEY, CDR2 SMNVEV (reference sequence). The CDR3 nucleotides are TGTGCCAGCAGGACACTAGCTTACACCGGGGAGCTGTTTTTT. Translation: CASRTLAYTGELFF.

The genes are TRBV7-9 and TRBJ2-3; D is unresolved. The CDR3 covers 16 residues. Germline CDR1 is SEHNR and CDR2 is FQNEAQ (reference sequence). V was pared by 0 bases and J by 2 bases, with 12 bases between. The CDR3 sequence: CASSLAGAELTDTQYF. CDR3 coding DNA: TGTGCCAGCAGCTTAGCCGGTGCGGAACTCACAGATACGCAGTATTTT.

The chain has TRBV4-1 and TRBJ1-5; TRBD1 matches at 7 bases. The ends lost 0 bases at V and 8 bases at J; junction bases unmatched: 7. The CDR3 length is 15 residues. Germline CDR1 MGHRA, CDR2 YSYEKL. Here the CDR3 reads CASSQEDRVWEPQHF. The CDR3 bases are TGCGCCAGCAGCCAAGAAGACAGGGTATGGGAGCCCCAGCATTTT.

The rearrangement joins TRBV28 to TRBJ1-6; D call uncertain. CDR3 length: 12 residues. V was shortened by 8 bases and J by 6 bases, with 8 bases between the two germline ends. Germline V lookup: CDR1 MDHEN, CDR2 SYDVKM. CDR3 nucleotide sequence: TGTGCCAGCTCCCGGGTTAATTCACCCCTCCACTTT. Residues: CASSRVNSPLHF.